This TCR beta chain was found in a study of CD8 T cells in Susac syndrome (dated by TCRdb to between 2019 and 2020). Study-level background: Among the sequenced Susac syndrome patients, about 6 had clinically active disease and 8 or 9 were in clinical remission. Susac syndrome patients were therapy-naive, on corticosteroids (some also receiving IVIg), or on IVIg alone at blood withdrawal. The study used repertoire sequencing to test whether antigen drove CD8+ T cell activation and differentiation in Susac syndrome.

RNA was extracted with the RNeasy kit and roughly 0.5 to 1 ug was reverse transcribed using random hexamers. The immunoSEQ multiplex PCR assay, which covers 54 Vbeta and 13 Jbeta segments, was used to amplify TCR beta CDR3 regions. PCR amplification bias was corrected by using a synthetic template baseline for primer optimization and computational correction. From the authors' description of their analysis: Reads were annotated to V, D and J genes per IMGT and analyzed with immunoSEQ Analyzer, keeping only productive sequences. Clonality was computed as one minus Shannon entropy normalized by log2 of the number of productive unique sequences. Public and private clones were assessed among the 100 most prevalent clones of each patient and control. Susac-specific clones were defined as absent from healthy and MS cohorts, roughly 1,100 published viral clones and other ImmuneACCESS disease sequences. TCRdb reanalyzed the raw reads on its own, using fastp at Q25 for trimming and MiXCR for clone calling, and kept in-frame beta chains. Every CDR3 protein is listed once, alongside the most common genes and DNA of its rows. The V and J calls and clone size come from TCRdb's table, not from the authors' own analysis. The sample data list 140,000 to 150,000 distinct CDR3 sequences, and almost 96% of these were observed just once. The ten largest account for about 0.08% of the sample.

Peripheral blood CD8+ and CD4+ T cells from healthy donors, Susac syndrome patients and multiple sclerosis patients were profiled by high-throughput TCR beta sequencing. Susac syndrome patients met recently defined diagnostic criteria for definite or probable disease. Bulk CD8+ and CD4+ T cells were purified by magnetic negative isolation, while CD8+ TEMRA cells were enriched using FACS. Blood was drawn into EDTA tubes, processed within 24 hours, and PBMCs were isolated by density gradient centrifugation. PBMCs intended for TCR sequencing were frozen in liquid nitrogen and were later thawed in a 37 degrees C water bath. Purity of sorted or isolated CD4+, CD8+ and CD8+ TEMRA cells was at least 90%. Including the terminal cysteine and phenylalanine, the CDR3 comprises 13 residues. The entry retains the CDR3 DNA only, 39 bases that are in frame from base 1. From a lookup of the germline V gene (reference sequence), CDR1 and CDR2 are DFQATT and SNEGSKA.

On this clonotype: No cognate antigen has been identified for it. There are no base qualities to consult, and no much larger clone falls within one base.

Broad study findings and their caveats: The number of individuals in the TCR sequencing and HLA analysis was recognized as being relatively small. In the CD4+ T cell repertoire of Susac syndrome patients, clonal expansion was not detected.

Sequences were obtained from CD4+ T cells from PBMCs. The rearranged segments are TRBV20-1 and TRBJ2-1; TRBD2 is a weak D gene call, 5 bases matching. The TCR comes from a human donor with Susac syndrome. Here is the DNA: TGCAGCCACCTCCTAGCAGCCTACAATGAGCAGTTCTTC. Translated, it gives CSHLLAAYNEQFF.